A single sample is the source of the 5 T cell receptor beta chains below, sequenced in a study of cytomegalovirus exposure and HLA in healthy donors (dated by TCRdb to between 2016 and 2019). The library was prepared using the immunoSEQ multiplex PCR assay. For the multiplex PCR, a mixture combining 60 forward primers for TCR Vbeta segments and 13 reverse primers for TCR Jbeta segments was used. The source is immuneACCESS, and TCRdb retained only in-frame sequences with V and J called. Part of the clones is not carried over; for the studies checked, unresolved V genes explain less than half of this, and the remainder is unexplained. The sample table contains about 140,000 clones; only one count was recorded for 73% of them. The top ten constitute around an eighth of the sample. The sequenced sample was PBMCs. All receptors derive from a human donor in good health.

The CDR3 coding sequence is TGTGCCAGCAGTGAAGTGATTCGTGGGTCAGGGGCCGGGGAGACCCAGTACTTC. This gives the protein CASSEVIRGSGAGETQYF. The gene calls are TRBV6-1 and TRBJ2-5; perhaps TRBD1 as D (6 bases). The V end was cut by 1 base, the J end by 5 bases, with 23 bases between. Per germline, CDR1 MNHNS and CDR2 SASEGT. The CDR3 has 18 residues.

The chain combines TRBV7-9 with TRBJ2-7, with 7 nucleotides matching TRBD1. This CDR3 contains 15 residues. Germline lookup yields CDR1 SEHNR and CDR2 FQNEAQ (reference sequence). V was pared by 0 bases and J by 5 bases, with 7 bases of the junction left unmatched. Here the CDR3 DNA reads TGTGCCAGCAGCTTAGCATCACAGGGGAGCGACGAGCAGTACTTC. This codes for CASSLASQGSDEQYF. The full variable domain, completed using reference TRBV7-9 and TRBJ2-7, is DTGVSQNPRHKITKRGQNVTFRCDPISEHNRLYWYRQTLGQGPEFLTYFQNEAQLEKSRLLSDRFSAERPKGSFSTLEIQRTEQGDSAMYLCASSLASQGSDEQYFGPGTRLTVT.

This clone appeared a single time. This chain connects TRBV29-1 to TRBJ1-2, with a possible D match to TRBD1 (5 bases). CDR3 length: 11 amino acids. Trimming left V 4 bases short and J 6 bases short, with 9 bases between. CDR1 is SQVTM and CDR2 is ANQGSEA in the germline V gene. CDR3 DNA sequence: TGCAGCGTTGGTCAGGGCCATGGCTACACCTTC. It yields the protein CSVGQGHGYTF.

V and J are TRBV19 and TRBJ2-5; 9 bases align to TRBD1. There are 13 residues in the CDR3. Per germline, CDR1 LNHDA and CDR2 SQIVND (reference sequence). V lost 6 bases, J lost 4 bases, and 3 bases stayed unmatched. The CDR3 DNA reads TGTGCCAGTAGGGGACAGGGATTAGAGACCCAGTACTTC. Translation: CASRGQGLETQYF.

CDR3 in amino acids: CASGLVENQPQHF. The CDR3 bases are TGTGCTAGTGGTTTGGTAGAGAATCAGCCCCAGCATTTT. The chain combines TRBV12-5 with TRBJ1-5; D is unresolved. Germline V lookup: CDR1 LGHNT, CDR2 FRNRAP. Trimming left V 0 bases short and J 4 bases short, with 4 bases between. There are 13 residues in the CDR3.